A selection of T cell receptor beta chains follows, all from one sample in a study of T-cell reconstitution after alpha-beta-depleted transplantation in children. MiXCR, run by TCRdb on the PCR reads, gives a single entry per CDR3 protein. Here the sample spans about 350,000 distinct CDR3 sequences, about an eighth being singletons. Sequenced material: PBMCs, taken from the stem cell graft. These receptors were obtained from a human donor who donated a stem cell graft to a child with Fanconi anemia. Each CDR3 is given with its conserved first and last residue. Fields, in order: CDR3 DNA, CDR3 protein, D gene, CDR3 length, V gene, clone size, J gene. A D gene is named only where the DNA matches it firmly. Only part of the rows carry a size: once, few, many, or a class if the clone is expanded.

DNA: TGTGCCAGCAGTTCGGGACTTGGGGGGGATACGCAGTATTTT; CDR3: CASSSGLGGDTQYF; D: NA; length: 14; V: TRBV12-3/TRBV12-4; size: many; J: TRBJ2-3
DNA: TGTGCCAGCAGTGAACAGGGAAAAAGGACCGGGGAGCTGTTTTTT; CDR3: CASSEQGKRTGELFF; D: NA; length: 15; V: TRBV25-1; size: many; J: TRBJ2-2
DNA: TGTGCCAGCAGCTTGAACGGTGCTAACTATGGCTACACCTTC; CDR3: CASSLNGANYGYTF; D: NA; length: 14; V: TRBV5-5; size: NA; J: TRBJ1-2
DNA: TGTGCCAGCAGTTTCGGGGTCGGTAATCAGCCCCAGCATTTT; CDR3: CASSFGVGNQPQHF; D: NA; length: 14; V: TRBV12-3/TRBV12-4; size: many; J: TRBJ1-5
DNA: TGTGCCAGCAGCTTCAGGGCCACTGAAGCTTTCTTT; CDR3: CASSFRATEAFF; D: NA; length: 12; V: TRBV5-6; size: NA; J: TRBJ1-1
DNA: TGTGCCAGCAGTTTCGGGGTTGGAAACACCATATATTTT; CDR3: CASSFGVGNTIYF; D: NA; length: 13; V: TRBV12-3/TRBV12-4; size: NA; J: TRBJ1-3
DNA: TGCGCCAGCAGACCAAACACGCCAGCACAAAACCCACTAACGCAGTATTTT; CDR3: CASRPNTPAQNPLTQYF; D: NA; length: 17; V: TRBV5-1; size: few; J: TRBJ2-3
DNA: TGTGCCAGCAGCTTCTGGAGGGGGTTTATCTACGAGCAGTACTTC; CDR3: CASSFWRGFIYEQYF; D: NA; length: 15; V: TRBV5-5; size: NA; J: TRBJ2-7
DNA: TGCAGTGCTAGGAGCAGACCCAATGAGCAGTTCTTC; CDR3: CSARSRPNEQFF; D: NA; length: 12; V: TRBV20-1; size: NA; J: TRBJ2-1
DNA: TGTGCCAGCAGTCGTGGGAGCTCCTACGAGCAGTACTTC; CDR3: CASSRGSSYEQYF; D: NA; length: 13; V: TRBV6-2/TRBV6-3; size: NA; J: TRBJ2-7
DNA: TGTGCCAGCAGTTACTCTGGGTTCGACACCGGGGAGCTGTTTTTT; CDR3: CASSYSGFDTGELFF; D: NA; length: 15; V: TRBV6-5; size: NA; J: TRBJ2-2
DNA: TGTGCCAGCAGCGACAGGTCCAGCAACAATGAGCAGTTCTTC; CDR3: CASSDRSSNNEQFF; D: NA; length: 14; V: TRBV12-3/TRBV12-4; size: NA; J: TRBJ2-1
DNA: TGTGCCAGCAGCTCCCTGGGGGAGAACACTGAAGCTTTCTTT; CDR3: CASSSLGENTEAFF; D: NA; length: 14; V: TRBV11-2; size: many; J: TRBJ1-1
DNA: TGTGCCAGCAGTCCCACCCGCCCAGGGACTAGCGAAAACACCGGGGAGCTGTTTTTT; CDR3: CASSPTRPGTSENTGELFF; D: TRBD2; length: 19; V: TRBV12-3/TRBV12-4; size: NA; J: TRBJ2-2
DNA: TGTGCCAGCAGTTATTTCGTAAGCGGCGAGCAGTACTTC; CDR3: CASSYFVSGEQYF; D: NA; length: 13; V: TRBV12-3/TRBV12-4; size: NA; J: TRBJ2-7
DNA: TGTGCCAGCAGTTACCTCCAGGGGACCGGGGAGCTGTTTTTT; CDR3: CASSYLQGTGELFF; D: NA; length: 14; V: TRBV6-5; size: few; J: TRBJ2-2
DNA: TGTGCCAGCAGCTTAGAAGCAGGGAGCTCCTACGAGCAGTACTTC; CDR3: CASSLEAGSSYEQYF; D: NA; length: 15; V: TRBV11-2; size: NA; J: TRBJ2-7
DNA: TGTGCCAGCAGAGTTGGCGGGGCCTACACCGGGGAGCTGTTTTTT; CDR3: CASRVGGAYTGELFF; D: NA; length: 15; V: TRBV12-3/TRBV12-4; size: NA; J: TRBJ2-2
DNA: TGTGCCAGCAGCTTAGATCGAGGGACTATGAATTCACCCCTCCACTTT; CDR3: CASSLDRGTMNSPLHF; D: NA; length: 16; V: TRBV11-2; size: NA; J: TRBJ1-6
DNA: TGTGCACAATCCCCCACGGGCTCCTACAATGAGCAGTTCTTC; CDR3: CAQSPTGSYNEQFF; D: NA; length: 14; V: TRBV12-3/TRBV12-4; size: many; J: TRBJ2-1
DNA: TGTGCCAGCAGTGAATATACAGGGACAGATACGCAGTATTTT; CDR3: CASSEYTGTDTQYF; D: NA; length: 14; V: TRBV25-1; size: many; J: TRBJ2-3
DNA: TGTGCCAGCTCTTCTTTCGGGGACAGGGGAGGCACAGATACGCAGTATTTT; CDR3: CASSSFGDRGGTDTQYF; D: TRBD1; length: 17; V: TRBV3-1; size: many; J: TRBJ2-3
DNA: TGTGCCAGCAGCTTGGTTGGACAGGGGAACACTGAAGCTTTCTTT; CDR3: CASSLVGQGNTEAFF; D: TRBD1; length: 15; V: TRBV5-6; size: many; J: TRBJ1-1
DNA: TGTGCCAGCTCACCAACCGGGACAGGGAATGAAAAACTGTTTTTT; CDR3: CASSPTGTGNEKLFF; D: TRBD1; length: 15; V: TRBV18; size: many; J: TRBJ1-4
DNA: TGCGCCAGCAGCCAAGATGCAGGGAGTTACGAGCAGTACTTC; CDR3: CASSQDAGSYEQYF; D: NA; length: 14; V: TRBV4-3; size: many; J: TRBJ2-7
DNA: TGTGCCAGCAGTTTACCCGCGGCCCCGCAGTTCTTC; CDR3: CASSLPAAPQFF; D: NA; length: 12; V: TRBV28; size: many; J: TRBJ2-1
DNA: TGTGCCAGCAGTTTTAGCGTCACTGAAGCTTTCTTT; CDR3: CASSFSVTEAFF; D: NA; length: 12; V: TRBV12-3/TRBV12-4; size: many; J: TRBJ1-1
DNA: TGTGCCAGCAGCCCGGATTTCGCAGACAGTCACAATGAGCAGTTCTTC; CDR3: CASSPDFADSHNEQFF; D: NA; length: 16; V: TRBV5-4; size: many; J: TRBJ2-1
DNA: TGCAGTGCTAGCCTCCTAGCGGGGGAGACCCAGTACTTC; CDR3: CSASLLAGETQYF; D: TRBD2; length: 13; V: TRBV20-1; size: once; J: TRBJ2-5
DNA: TGCAGCGCGGGACAGGAGTATGGCTACACCTTC; CDR3: CSAGQEYGYTF; D: TRBD1; length: 11; V: TRBV29-1; size: many; J: TRBJ1-2
DNA: TGTGCCAGTCGACAGGGAGAGACCCAGTACTTC; CDR3: CASRQGETQYF; D: TRBD1; length: 11; V: TRBV10-3; size: many; J: TRBJ2-5
DNA: TGCGCCAGCAGCAAACTAGCGGGAAGCACAGATACGCAGTATTTT; CDR3: CASSKLAGSTDTQYF; D: TRBD2; length: 15; V: TRBV5-1; size: few; J: TRBJ2-3
DNA: TGTGCCAGCAGCTTAGAGAGGCAGGGGTTTATCCAAGAGACCCAGTACTTC; CDR3: CASSLERQGFIQETQYF; D: NA; length: 17; V: TRBV7-9; size: NA; J: TRBJ2-5
DNA: TGTGCCAGCAGTTACCCGATCGTAACAGGGGGCCGAAATCAGCCCCAGCATTTT; CDR3: CASSYPIVTGGRNQPQHF; D: TRBD1; length: 18; V: TRBV6-2/TRBV6-3; size: NA; J: TRBJ1-5
DNA: TGCAGCGGTGGCTCCGGGTCCCCGGGAGCAGATACGCAGTATTTT; CDR3: CSGGSGSPGADTQYF; D: NA; length: 15; V: TRBV29-1; size: many; J: TRBJ2-3
DNA: TGTGCCAGCAGCTTATCTCTGACTTACACTGAAGCTTTCTTT; CDR3: CASSLSLTYTEAFF; D: NA; length: 14; V: TRBV5-6; size: NA; J: TRBJ1-1
DNA: TGTGCCAGCAGCCAAGATCCGGGACAGGGGGGGACCGAGCAGTACTTC; CDR3: CASSQDPGQGGTEQYF; D: TRBD1; length: 16; V: TRBV4-2; size: many; J: TRBJ2-7
DNA: TGTGCCAGCAGTGTAGCGGGGGGCCCCTACGAGCAGTACTTC; CDR3: CASSVAGGPYEQYF; D: TRBD2; length: 14; V: TRBV7-3; size: many; J: TRBJ2-7
DNA: TGCGCCAGCAGCCGGTTTGGGGGGGCTGGTGTAGATACGCAGTATTTT; CDR3: CASSRFGGAGVDTQYF; D: NA; length: 16; V: TRBV5-1; size: many; J: TRBJ2-3
DNA: TGCGCCAGCAGCGTACAGGGAAACGGGGACACTGAAGCTTTCTTT; CDR3: CASSVQGNGDTEAFF; D: NA; length: 15; V: TRBV5-1; size: many; J: TRBJ1-1
DNA: TGTGCCAGCAGCCTTCCCGGGACTATGAAAGCTTTCTTT; CDR3: CASSLPGTMKAFF; D: NA; length: 13; V: TRBV6-5; size: many; J: TRBJ1-1
DNA: TGTGCCAGCTCACCACTCGGCCAAGAAAACTATGGCTACACCTTC; CDR3: CASSPLGQENYGYTF; D: NA; length: 15; V: TRBV18; size: NA; J: TRBJ1-2
DNA: TGTGCCAGCAGCTTTAAGGACACCCCGTTGCCCCAGTACTTC; CDR3: CASSFKDTPLPQYF; D: NA; length: 14; V: TRBV11-2; size: many; J: TRBJ2-5
DNA: TGTGCCAGCAGTGAAGTAGCGGGGGCCTACAATGAGCAGTTCTTC; CDR3: CASSEVAGAYNEQFF; D: TRBD2; length: 15; V: TRBV6-4; size: NA; J: TRBJ2-1
DNA: TGCAGTGCTAGGACAGGGATAGGCGACGAGCAGTACTTC; CDR3: CSARTGIGDEQYF; D: TRBD1; length: 13; V: TRBV20-1; size: many; J: TRBJ2-7
DNA: TGCGCCAGCAGCCAAGATGTAGGATACGAGCAGTACTTC; CDR3: CASSQDVGYEQYF; D: NA; length: 13; V: TRBV4-3; size: NA; J: TRBJ2-7
DNA: TGTGCCAGCAGTCCTTCGGGGGCCGGCTACACCTTC; CDR3: CASSPSGAGYTF; D: NA; length: 12; V: TRBV3-1; size: NA; J: TRBJ1-2
DNA: TGTGCCAGCAGTTTCCGGACAGGGGACACTGAAGCTTTCTTT; CDR3: CASSFRTGDTEAFF; D: TRBD1; length: 14; V: TRBV12-3/TRBV12-4; size: NA; J: TRBJ1-1
DNA: TGTGCCAGCGGGCTTACGGTCGGAGCTTTCTTT; CDR3: CASGLTVGAFF; D: NA; length: 11; V: TRBV28; size: many; J: TRBJ1-1
DNA: TGCAGTGCTCCTATACAGGGGGGAAGAAACACCATATATTTT; CDR3: CSAPIQGGRNTIYF; D: TRBD1; length: 14; V: TRBV20-1; size: NA; J: TRBJ1-3
DNA: TGTGCCAGCAGTTCACAGGGGCGATACCAAGAGACCCAGTACTTC; CDR3: CASSSQGRYQETQYF; D: TRBD1; length: 15; V: TRBV12-3/TRBV12-4; size: NA; J: TRBJ2-5
DNA: TGTGCCAGCAGTAGACAGGGGGGCCAGCATTTT; CDR3: CASSRQGGQHF; D: TRBD1; length: 11; V: TRBV12-3/TRBV12-4; size: many; J: TRBJ1-5